One and the same sample provided the 20 T cell receptor beta chains below, sequenced in a study of shared clonotypes between healthy human individuals. Using immunoSEQ multiplex PCR, the repertoire was profiled, and TCRdb retains in-frame clones only, with some absent. The data show fewer than 600,000 clones, approximately 71% seen once. The source material was PBMCs. Every receptor here comes from a middle-aged woman in good health. Some clones in this sample may be carry-over from other donors' samples.

The V and J genes are TRBV7-9 and TRBJ2-4; D call uncertain. CDR1 SEHNR and CDR2 FQNEAQ come from the germline V gene (reference sequence). The CDR3 length is 15 residues. V was pared by 4 bases and J by 2 bases, with 12 bases between. The CDR3 coding sequence is TGTGCCAGCAGCTCCCGATCCAGGCCCAAAAACATTCAGTACTTC. This sequence encodes CASSSRSRPKNIQYF.

The table lists this clone with a count of one. The chain links TRBV6-1 to TRBJ2-7, with 9 nucleotides matching TRBD1. Per germline, CDR1 MNHNS and CDR2 SASEGT. This CDR3 has 15 amino acids. V lost 6 bases and J lost 3; bases outside the gene matches: 9. CDR3 residues: CASREGQGRVYEQYF. The CDR3 DNA sequence: TGTGCCAGCAGGGAGGGACAGGGTCGCGTCTACGAGCAGTACTTC.

V is TRBV5-4 and J is TRBJ2-7; TRBD2 matches at 7 bases. The CDR3 extends over 14 amino acids. V was clipped by 4 bases and J by 4 bases; unmatched bases: 8. In germline, CDR1 is SGHNT, CDR2 YYREEE (reference sequence). CDR3 residues: CASSRPGLPYEQYF. CDR3 nucleotide sequence: TGTGCCAGCAGCAGGCCGGGACTACCTTACGAGCAGTACTTC.

J is TRBJ2-7 and V is TRBV5-4, with D possibly being TRBD1 (6 bases). With 3 bases removed from V and 0 bases from J, the gap between germline ends came to 13 bases. Germline assignment: CDR1 SGHNT and CDR2 YYREEE (reference sequence). The CDR3 sequence is 15 residues long. The CDR3 nucleotides read TGTGCCAGCAGCTCCCGGGTACAGGGCTCCTACGAGCAGTACTTC. Translating it yields CASSSRVQGSYEQYF.

This clone was observed a handful of times. V and J are TRBV7-3 and TRBJ2-1; 8 bases align to TRBD2. The junction had 6 bases not matched to a gene; V was cut back by 4 bases and J by 7 bases. Germline lookup yields CDR1 SGHTA and CDR2 FQGTGA. The CDR3 length is 14 residues. CDR3 amino acids: CASSSSGRGNEQFF. In nucleotides, the CDR3 is TGTGCCAGCAGCTCCAGCGGGAGAGGAAATGAGCAGTTCTTC.

The chain has TRBV19 and TRBJ1-2; D gene uncertain. The CDR3 consists of 13 residues. Trimming stripped 9 bases from V and 8 bases from J, with 19 bases between. CDR1 and CDR2 (germline): LNHDA, SQIVND (reference sequence). Here the CDR3 reads CASANSPFWGYTF. In DNA, the CDR3 is TGTGCCAGCGCTAATTCGCCCTTTTGGGGCTACACCTTC.

This chain joins TRBV6-5 and TRBJ1-5; D uncertain. Germline lookup yields CDR1 MNHEY and CDR2 SVGAGI. This CDR3 contains 15 residues. Trimming removed 7 bases at V and 0 bases at J, with 13 bases between. This chain's CDR3 is CASTKTDNSNQPQHF. The CDR3 DNA is TGTGCCAGCACCAAGACGGATAATAGCAATCAGCCCCAGCATTTT.

J is TRBJ2-6 and V is TRBV7-6; 8 nucleotides line up with TRBD1. CDR3 length equals 20 residues. CDR1 is SGHVS and CDR2 is FNYEAQ in the germline V gene. The V and J ends lost 1 base and 0 bases, in that order; junction bases with no gene match: 11. Here the CDR3 reads CASSLGDRDRIGSGANVLTF. CDR3 nucleotides: TGTGCCAGCAGCTTAGGAGACCGGGACAGGATCGGCTCTGGGGCCAACGTCCTGACTTTC.

The chain carries TRBV28 and TRBJ2-2, with TRBD1 matching over 7 bases. CDR3 length equals 15 residues. The V gene end was trimmed by 7 bases and the J gene end by 1 base; junction bases not matched to a gene: 6. The V gene's germline CDR1 is MDHEN and CDR2 SYDVKM. The CDR3 loop reads CASNPTGQNTGELFF. As DNA, the CDR3 is TGTGCCAGCAACCCGACAGGGCAGAACACCGGGGAGCTGTTTTTT.

About this clone: Given the absence of the conserved phenylalanine or tryptophan at the CDR3 end, a read error is likely. V and J are TRBV25-1 and TRBJ1-2; possibly TRBD1 for D (5 bases). CDR3 length: 12 residues. Germline lookup yields CDR1 MGHDK and CDR2 SYGVNS. V lost 1 base and J lost 6, with 6 bases in between. CDR3 nucleotide sequence: TGTGCCAGCAGTGAATTGGGGGATGGCTACACCTCC. As protein: CASSELGDGYTS.

This chain joins TRBV5-1 and TRBJ1-2; 10 bases align to TRBD1. Germline V lookup: CDR1 SGHRS, CDR2 YFSETQ. Trimming at V came to 4 bases and at J to 7 bases, leaving 10 bases not matched to a gene. The length of the CDR3 is 15 residues. CDR3 DNA sequence: TGCGCCAGCAGCCCCGGGACAGGGGATTTTGGTGGCTACACCTTC. Protein: CASSPGTGDFGGYTF.

V and J are TRBV6-1 and TRBJ2-7; D call uncertain. Trimming removed 1 base from V and 0 bases from J, with 7 bases in between. The CDR3 length is 14 residues. Germline V gene lookup returns CDR1 MNHNS and CDR2 SASEGT. The DNA for the CDR3 is TGTGCCAGCAGTGAAGTTGGGGTCTCCTACGAGCAGTACTTC. Translating gives CASSEVGVSYEQYF.

The genes are TRBV11-2 and TRBJ1-2, with 9 bases fitting TRBD1. Germline V lookup: CDR1 SGHAT, CDR2 FQNNGV. The ends lost 5 bases at V and 5 bases at J; junction bases unmatched: 6. The CDR3 length is 14 residues. CDR3 nucleotides: TGTGCCAGCAGCCCCCGGACAGGGGTGTATGGCTACACCTTC. As protein: CASSPRTGVYGYTF.

The rearrangement links TRBV6-1 to TRBJ2-7, with TRBD2 matching over 11 bases. Unmatched junction bases numbered 4, after V lost 5 bases and J lost 4 bases. The CDR3 loop spans 14 amino acids. CDR1 and CDR2 from the germline V gene are MNHNS and SASEGT. The CDR3 sequence is CASSSGLADYEQYF. The CDR3, as DNA: TGTGCCAGCAGTTCGGGACTAGCGGATTACGAGCAGTACTTC.

The V gene is TRBV27, the J gene TRBJ2-5; 8 bases match TRBD2. The DNA end is a closer match to TRBJ2-7, so the J assignment may be wrong. CDR3 length equals 16 residues. Germline V gene lookup returns CDR1 MNHEY and CDR2 SMNVEV (reference sequence). CDR3 bases: TGTGCCAGCAGTTTTCTGGCTAGCGGGCTCTCCTACGAGCAGTACTTC. This encodes CASSFLASGLSYEQYF.

The chain recombines TRBV4-3 with TRBJ2-7; TRBD1 aligns across 10 bases. The CDR3 covers 15 residues. V shed 4 bases and J 4 bases; nucleotides not matched to a gene: 7. The germline CDR1 and CDR2 sequences are LGHNA and YSLEER. CDR3 nucleotide sequence: TGCGCCAGCAGCCGCGCCGGACAGGGGGTTTACGAGCAGTACTTC. Residues: CASSRAGQGVYEQYF.

The chain has TRBV25-1 and TRBJ2-5; 11 bases align to TRBD2. From germline, CDR1 is MGHDK and CDR2 SYGVNS. This CDR3 has 15 residues. With 3 bases clipped from V and 4 bases from J, the junction kept 4 bases outside the gene matches. The CDR3 spells CASSETSGKSETQYF. CDR3 bases: TGTGCCAGCAGTGAGACTAGCGGGAAATCAGAGACCCAGTACTTC.

Notes on this clone: The junction shows a germline mismatch at one end, possibly a read error. Other nucleotide sequences in the sample specify the same CDR3. V usage is TRBV18 and J usage is TRBJ1-4; TRBD1 might be the D (6 bases). The CDR3 has 15 residues. CDR1 is KGHSH and CDR2 is LQKENI in the germline V gene. The DNA for the CDR3 is TGTGCCAGCTCGCTGTACAGGGCCACTAATGAGAAACTATTTTTT. Translating gives CASSLYRATNEKLFF. The full variable domain, in which reference TRBV18 and TRBJ1-4 provide the parts outside the CDR3, is NAGVMQNPRHLVRRRGQEARLRCSPMKGHSHVYWYRQLPEEGLKFMVYLQKENIIDESGMPKERFSAEFPKEGPSILRIQQVVRGDSAAYFCASSLYRATNEKLFFGSGTQLSVL.

The V call is TRBV9, the J call TRBJ2-3; D tentatively reads TRBD1 or TRBD2 (5 bases each). CDR1 is SGDLS, CDR2 YYNGEE, per germline. Between the trimmed V and J ends, which lost 7 bases and 2 bases, there was a span of 11 bases. The CDR3 sequence is 13 residues long. As DNA, the CDR3 is TGTGCCAGCTGGGACGGAACCACAGATACGCAGTATTTT. Residues: CASWDGTTDTQYF.

This clone was detected once. The J gene is TRBJ2-1, the V gene TRBV6-6; weak D call: TRBD2 (5 bases). Germline assignment: CDR1 MNHNY and CDR2 SVGAGI (reference sequence). The CDR3 contains 15 residues. Trimming pared 5 bases from V and 0 bases from J, leaving 11 bases between. CDR3 coding DNA: TGTGCCAGCAGTGTGGCGGGCAGCTCCTACAATGAGCAGTTCTTC. Encoded protein: CASSVAGSSYNEQFF.